The clone carrying this T cell receptor beta chain was seen more than once but under ten times. The data are from a study of CDR3 diversity in severe acne. Germline assignment: CDR1 LNHNV and CDR2 YYDKDF (reference sequence). Trimming left V 2 bases short and J 1 base short, with 11 bases between. This CDR3 region has 15 residues. TCRdb reanalysed the PCR reads using MiXCR and keeps one entry per CDR3 protein. This sample has approximately 90,000 distinct CDR3 sequences, with about half found just once. The rearrangement joins TRBV15 to TRBJ2-5; the D is unclear. Sequencing used blood. The TCR originated in a male donor with severe acne vulgaris. DNA for the CDR3: TGTGCCACCAGCAGATCCATAGCCCTCCAAGAGACCCAGTACTTC. It codes for CATSRSIALQETQYF.